This TCR beta chain was profiled in a study of blood T cell repertoires in COVID-19. Looking at the study overall: PBMCs, B-cell-depleted T cells, or T cells provided the cDNA or gDNA that made up the material.

Repertoires were generated with immunoSEQ multiplex PCR, while TCRdb's copy carries only in-frame clones and drops some. The sample holds about 430,000 clones; 88% are singletons and the top ten take over 0.9%. This CDR3 is built from 18 residues. V lost 4 bases to trimming and J lost 6 bases, with 24 bases between them. Sequencing used PBMCs or T cells enriched from blood (not recorded which). The rearrangement joins TRBV23-1 to TRBJ1-4, with D tentatively TRBD1 (5 bases). TRBV23-1 is treated as an ORF (open reading frame) with a function not yet certain. The sequence was obtained from a woman in her 30s with acute COVID-19. In DNA, the CDR3 is TGCGCCAGCAGTCCCTCGGCAGGGCCCGGAGGGGAGCATGAAAAACTGTTTTTT. The encoded protein is CASSPSAGPGGEHEKLFF.